This paragraph covers one T cell receptor (beta chain) sequence. This sample was included in a study of shared clonotypes between healthy human individuals. Losses at the gene ends were 4 bases for V and 2 bases for J; bases not matched to a gene: 10. CDR1 and CDR2 (germline): SGDLS, YYNGEE. The CDR3 has 16 residues. The protocol was immunoSEQ multiplex PCR, while the TCRdb copy is restricted to in-frame clones and leaves out a portion. The sample lists 500,000 to 550,000 clones, roughly 95% occurring once. The source material was naive CD4+ T cells sorted from blood. The subset denotes: CD45RA+ positively selected. The V call is TRBV9, the J call TRBJ2-7; 9 bases are shared with TRBD1. This receptor was taken from a woman aged 30 to 39 in good health. CDR3 in DNA: TGTGCCAGCAGCCTTTCTCCGGGACAGGGTACCTACGAGCAGTACTTC. This gives the protein CASSLSPGQGTYEQYF. The full variable domain, rest sourced from reference TRBV9 and TRBJ2-7, is DSGVTQTPKHLITATGQRVTLRCSPRSGDLSVYWYQQSLDQGLQFLIQYYNGEERAKGNILERFSAQQFPDLHSELNLSSLELGDSALYFCASSLSPGQGTYEQYFGPGTRLTVT.